The 27 T cell receptor beta chains below come from one sample, sequenced in a study of control samples from healthy donors and cancer patients (TCRdb year 2020). Library generation was performed with the immunoSEQ multiplex PCR assay. This immuneACCESS table, as held by TCRdb, lists in-frame sequences with V and J called but not all clones. Of the missing ones, under half trace to an unresolved V gene in checked studies; the others have no known cause. This sample gives about 180,000 clones in total; roughly nine tenths of them show up just once. The ten largest make up over 1.1% of the sample. The sequencing input was blood. The receptors here all came from a man aged 25-45 years in good health.

The chain links TRBV5-5 to TRBJ2-5, with 11 bases identical to TRBD2. CDR1 SGHKS and CDR2 YYEKEE come from the germline V gene (reference sequence). V gave up 2 bases and J gave up 3 bases; unmatched junction bases: 6. The length of the CDR3 is 16 residues. CDR3 in DNA: TGTGCCAGCAGCTTTGCTAGCGGGGGGACGAAAGAGACCCAGTACTTC. Its translation: CASSFASGGTKETQYF.

V is TRBV7-8 and J is TRBJ1-4; 7 nucleotides align to TRBD1. J was trimmed by 7 bases and V by 5 bases; bases with no gene match: 16. CDR1 SGHVS and CDR2 FQNEAQ come from the germline V gene. The CDR3 extends over 17 amino acids. The DNA for the CDR3 is TGTGCCAGCAGCCGAGGGGACCCAACAGGGGAGGGTGAAAAACTGTTTTTT. Amino acid sequence: CASSRGDPTGEGEKLFF.

The chain joins TRBV5-6 to TRBJ2-3; 9 positions agree with TRBD1. The CDR3 covers 15 residues. The V gene end was trimmed by 3 bases and the J gene end by 0 bases; junction bases not matched to a gene: 2. The germline V gene has CDR1 SGHDT and CDR2 YYEEEE. The CDR3 region has the DNA TGTGCCAGCAGCTCGGACAGGGGAAGCACAGATACGCAGTATTTT. It encodes CASSSDRGSTDTQYF.

This rearrangement joins TRBV6-6 to TRBJ1-5; D possibly corresponds to TRBD1 (5 bases). The CDR3 is 15 residues long. Germline loops: CDR1 MNHNY, CDR2 SVGAGI (reference sequence). The V end was cut by 6 bases, the J end by 0 bases, with 12 bases between. The DNA for the CDR3 is TGTGCCAGCAGGGCCCAGGGCAATAGCAATCAGCCCCAGCATTTT. Amino acid sequence: CASRAQGNSNQPQHF.

CDR3 DNA sequence: TGTGCCAGCAAGGGGAAGTTGAACACTGAAGCTTTCTTT. This gives the protein CASKGKLNTEAFF. The gene calls are TRBV2 and TRBJ1-1, with a possible D match to TRBD1 (5 bases). This CDR3 is built from 13 residues. CDR1 is SNHLY, CDR2 FYNNEI, per germline. The V end lost 7 bases, the J end lost 0 bases, and 9 bases lay between the germline ends.

The chain combines TRBV28 with TRBJ2-1; D is perhaps TRBD2 (5 bases). V shed 3 bases and J shed 0 bases, with 18 bases lying between them. Germline V gives CDR1 MDHEN, CDR2 SYDVKM. This CDR3 spans 18 amino acids. The DNA for the CDR3 is TGTGCCAGCAGTTTTTCGTACGGGGTGGATGGCTCCTACAATGAGCAGTTCTTC. This gives the protein CASSFSYGVDGSYNEQFF.

The J gene is TRBJ2-7, the V gene TRBV7-6; 13 positions agree with TRBD2. From germline, CDR1 is SGHVS and CDR2 FNYEAQ. The CDR3 is 18 residues long. Trimming took 6 bases from V and 3 from J; bases not matched to a gene: 14. CDR3 region: CASSATSGGLYSDYEQYF. The DNA for the CDR3 is TGTGCCAGCAGTGCGACTAGCGGGGGGCTTTATTCAGACTACGAGCAGTACTTC.

V gene TRBV28 combines with J gene TRBJ1-3; 7 bases align to TRBD1. The junction had 7 bases not matched to a gene; V was cut back by 7 bases and J by 1 base. The germline V gene encodes CDR1 MDHEN and CDR2 SYDVKM. CDR3 length equals 15 residues. CDR3 loop: CASITGVRSGNTIYF. DNA of the CDR3: TGTGCCAGCATAACAGGGGTTCGTTCTGGAAACACCATATATTTT.

The rearrangement joins TRBV11-2 to TRBJ2-7; the D gene is possibly TRBD2 (5 bases). The CDR3 has 15 amino acids. Germline V gene lookup returns CDR1 SGHAT and CDR2 FQNNGV. Trimming shortened V by 5 bases and J by 2 bases, and 16 bases separated the two germline ends. CDR3 bases: TGTGCCAGCAGCCTAACTAGTCCTGGTCCCTACGAGCAGTACTTC. Its translation is CASSLTSPGPYEQYF. Based on the CDR3 plus reference TRBV11-2 and TRBJ2-7, the full variable domain is EAGVAQSPRYKIIEKRQSVAFWCNPISGHATLYWYQQILGQGPKLLIQFQNNGVVDDSQLPKDRFSAERLKGVDSTLKIQPAKLEDSAVYLCASSLTSPGPYEQYFGPGTRLTVT.

The chain carries TRBV19 and TRBJ2-7; TRBD1 matches at 8 bases. V lost 8 bases and J lost 3; bases outside the gene matches: 6. This CDR3 region has 13 residues. Germline CDR1 and CDR2: LNHDA and SQIVND (reference sequence). CDR3 region: CASGNRGDYEQYF. CDR3 DNA: TGTGCCAGTGGGAACAGGGGGGACTACGAGCAGTACTTC. Looking up the rest from reference TRBV19 and TRBJ2-7 gives the full variable domain: DGGITQSPKYLFRKEGQNVTLSCEQNLNHDAMYWYRQDPGQGLRLIYYSQIVNDFQKGDIAEGYSVSREKKESFPLTVTSAQKNPTAFYLCASGNRGDYEQYFGPGTRLTVT.

The table lists this clone with a few counts. This chain links TRBV3-1 (or the pseudogene TRBV3-2) with TRBJ2-6; D not resolved. There are 12 residues in the CDR3. Germline V gene sequence: CDR1 LGHDT, CDR2 YNNKEL (reference sequence). V lost 4 bases and J lost 4, with 2 bases in between. CDR3 residues: CASSLGANVLTF. CDR3 nucleotide sequence: TGTGCCAGCAGCCTAGGGGCCAACGTCCTGACTTTC.

The gene calls are TRBV19 and TRBJ1-2; perhaps TRBD1 as D (6 bases). Germline lookup yields CDR1 LNHDA and CDR2 SQIVND (reference sequence). CDR3 length: 11 residues. V was cut by 6 bases and J by 7 bases, with 9 bases left in between. CDR3 amino acids: CASSNRVGYTF. The CDR3 DNA reads as TGTGCCAGTAGCAACAGGGTTGGCTACACCTTC.

In this sample, this clone turned up once. The rearrangement joins TRBV24-1 to TRBJ1-6, with D unresolved. Germline V gene lookup returns CDR1 KGHDR and CDR2 SFDVKD. The germline V and J ends were trimmed by 9 bases and 6 bases, with 20 bases remaining between them. This CDR3 is 16 amino acids long. CDR3 sequence (DNA): TGTGCCACCCGCGAGGGTCAGGCCGAGACTAATTCACCCCTCCACTTT. Translation: CATREGQAETNSPLHF.

This chain connects TRBV10-3 to TRBJ2-1; 12 bases map to TRBD2. V lost 5 bases and J lost 5; bases outside the gene matches: 1. CDR1 and CDR2 (germline): ENHRY, SYGVKD. The CDR3 consists of 14 residues. Written as DNA, the CDR3 is TGTGCCATCAGTCTAGCGGGAGGGAACAATGAGCAGTTCTTC. This translates into CAISLAGGNNEQFF.

The gene calls are TRBV4-1 and TRBJ1-2; D call uncertain. CDR3 length equals 15 residues. Trimming cost V 0 bases and J 3 bases, with 11 bases left between them. Germline lookup yields CDR1 MGHRA and CDR2 YSYEKL. The CDR3 spells CASSQETQLHYGYTF. CDR3 in DNA: TGCGCCAGCAGCCAAGAAACCCAGCTGCACTATGGCTACACCTTC.

The chain links TRBV9 to TRBJ2-5; possibly TRBD2 for D (5 bases). This CDR3 is 14 amino acids long. Trimming shortened V by 1 base and J by 5 bases, and 12 bases separated the two germline ends. CDR1 and CDR2 (germline): SGDLS, YYNGEE. CDR3 residues: CASSVRLADETQYF. CDR3 bases: TGTGCCAGCAGCGTACGGCTAGCTGATGAGACCCAGTACTTC. The full variable domain, with the rest looked up from reference TRBV9 and TRBJ2-5, is DSGVTQTPKHLITATGQRVTLRCSPRSGDLSVYWYQQSLDQGLQFLIQYYNGEERAKGNILERFSAQQFPDLHSELNLSSLELGDSALYFCASSVRLADETQYFGPGTRLLVL.

CDR3 region: CASSSELTGGGETQYF. The CDR3 coding sequence is TGTGCCAGCAGCTCGGAACTCACAGGCGGGGGAGAGACCCAGTACTTC. This chain connects TRBV5-4 to TRBJ2-5; 7 nucleotides agree with TRBD2. V shed 3 bases and J 4 bases; nucleotides not matched to a gene: 12. CDR1 and CDR2 from the germline V gene are SGHNT and YYREEE (reference sequence). CDR3 length equals 16 residues. Drawing the rest from reference TRBV5-4 and TRBJ2-5, the complete variable domain is ETGVTQSPTHLIKTRGQQVTLRCSSQSGHNTVSWYQQALGQGPQFIFQYYREEENGRGNFPPRFSGLQFPNYSSELNVNALELDDSALYLCASSSELTGGGETQYFGPGTRLLVL.

This rearrangement joins TRBV19 to TRBJ1-1; D is perhaps TRBD1 (5 bases). The CDR3 contains 13 residues. Trimming removed 3 bases at V and 7 bases at J, with 12 bases between. CDR1 LNHDA and CDR2 SQIVND come from the germline V gene (reference sequence). In DNA, the CDR3 is TGTGCCAGTAGTATTCCAGGGATCGGTGAAGCTTTCTTT. It is translated as CASSIPGIGEAFF.

This chain links TRBV29-1 with TRBJ2-6, with D possibly being TRBD1 or TRBD2 (5 bases each). Germline values: CDR1 SQVTM, CDR2 ANQGSEA. The V and J ends lost 7 bases and 0 bases respectively, with 13 bases between them. The CDR3 is made up of 15 amino acids. The CDR3 region has the DNA TGCAGCGCTTATGAGGGGCACTCTGGGGCCAACGTCCTGACTTTC. Translation: CSAYEGHSGANVLTF.

The V and J genes are TRBV18 and TRBJ1-2; no clear D gene. Germline CDR1 KGHSH, CDR2 LQKENI. V shed 3 bases and J shed 8 bases, with 13 bases lying between them. CDR3 length: 13 residues. The CDR3 DNA follows: TGTGCCAGCTCACCTCTGGCTGAGGGAGGCTACACCTTC. Translation: CASSPLAEGGYTF.

The chain carries TRBV19 and TRBJ1-1; 7 nucleotides match TRBD1. The CDR3 is made up of 16 amino acids. Germline CDR1 reads LNHDA; CDR2 reads SQIVND (reference sequence). V gave up 5 bases and J gave up 0 bases; unmatched junction bases: 9. The CDR3 DNA is TGTGCCAGTAGTTCCCCGGACAGGCGATTGAACACTGAAGCTTTCTTT. Protein sequence: CASSSPDRRLNTEAFF. The full variable domain, with the rest looked up from reference TRBV19 and TRBJ1-1, is DGGITQSPKYLFRKEGQNVTLSCEQNLNHDAMYWYRQDPGQGLRLIYYSQIVNDFQKGDIAEGYSVSREKKESFPLTVTSAQKNPTAFYLCASSSPDRRLNTEAFFGQGTRLTVV.

The count of this clone is one. V gene TRBV2 combines with J gene TRBJ2-3, with D possibly being TRBD1 (5 bases). With the DNA end fitting TRBJ1-5 better, the J assignment may be wrong. The V gene's germline CDR1 is SNHLY and CDR2 FYNNEI. This CDR3 has 18 amino acids. The CDR3 DNA sequence: TGTGCCAGCAGTGGGTCTAGCGGGAGGGGTATCGGCACAGATACGCAGCATTTT. Its translation: CASSGSSGRGIGTDTQHF.

This chain connects TRBV10-3 to TRBJ1-1, with TRBD1 matching 7 bases. The CDR3 consists of 12 residues. The V gene's germline CDR1 is ENHRY and CDR2 SYGVKD. After removal of 10 bases from V and 1 base from J, the junction contained 3 bases not matched to a gene. The chain's CDR3 is CANRTGNTEAFF. CDR3 DNA: TGTGCCAACCGGACAGGGAACACTGAAGCTTTCTTT.

The chain has TRBV27 and TRBJ1-2; D gene unclear. The CDR3 runs 13 residues. Germline loops: CDR1 MNHEY, CDR2 SMNVEV (reference sequence). The germline V and J ends were trimmed by 6 bases and 2 bases, with 10 bases remaining between them. The CDR3 nucleotides read TGTGCCAGCAGCCCCGGGATCAACTATGGCTACACCTTC. It encodes CASSPGINYGYTF.

The chain employs TRBV25-1 and TRBJ2-1; 9 bases are a match to TRBD1. CDR1 is MGHDK, CDR2 SYGVNS, per germline. CDR3 length equals 12 residues. CDR3 DNA sequence: TGTTCGGGACAGGGATTCATAAATGAGCAGTTCTTC. Protein: CSGQGFINEQFF.

The chain has TRBV6-5 and TRBJ2-4; 7 bases agree with TRBD2. Germline loops: CDR1 MNHEY, CDR2 SVGAGI. CDR3 size: 14 residues. Trimming cost V 2 bases and J 6 bases; bases outside gene matches: 4. This CDR3 is CASSYDREGNIQYF. The CDR3 nucleotides read TGTGCCAGCAGTTACGATAGGGAGGGAAACATTCAGTACTTC.

This chain links TRBV18 with TRBJ2-4, with D uncertain. This CDR3 region has 11 residues. Germline V lookup: CDR1 KGHSH, CDR2 LQKENI. V lost 5 bases and J 11 bases, leaving 10 bases between the germline ends. CDR3 amino acids: CASSLDAVQYF. CDR3 bases: TGTGCCAGCTCATTGGACGCTGTTCAGTACTTC.